Presented here are 18 T cell receptor beta chains from one specimen sequenced in a study of blood T cell repertoires in COVID-19. Sequenced by immunoSEQ multiplex PCR; TCRdb stores in-frame clones only, minus some. Of 220,000 or so clones listed, roughly 84% are singletons. Specimen: PBMCs or T cells enriched from blood (not recorded which). The receptor source for this set is a woman in her 40s who had recovered from COVID-19.

The chain recombines TRBV11-3 with TRBJ2-6, with TRBD1 as a possible D gene (5 bases). The CDR3 length is 15 residues. Between the trimmed V and J ends, which lost 2 bases and 2 bases, there was a span of 7 bases. Germline values: CDR1 SGHNT, CDR2 YENEEA. CDR3 in DNA: TGTGCCAGCAGCTTAAGGGGTACTGGGGCCAACGTCCTGACTTTC. As protein: CASSLRGTGANVLTF.

This rearrangement joins TRBV3-1 (or the pseudogene TRBV3-2) to TRBJ2-3, with a weak D call TRBD2 (6 bases). From germline, CDR1 is LGHDT and CDR2 YNNKEL (reference sequence). The CDR3 is 15 amino acids. The V gene lost 5 bases and the J gene lost 0 bases, with 12 bases spanning the gap. The CDR3 protein is CASSWDWASTDTQYF. The CDR3 region has the DNA TGTGCCAGCAGCTGGGACTGGGCGAGCACAGATACGCAGTATTTT.

V is TRBV28 and J is TRBJ1-2, with 8 bases lining up with TRBD1. This CDR3 has 13 amino acids. V gave up 4 bases and J gave up 4 bases; unmatched junction bases: 2. Germline V lookup: CDR1 MDHEN, CDR2 SYDVKM. CDR3 protein: CASSWDRSYGYTF. The CDR3 DNA reads TGTGCCAGCAGTTGGGACAGGAGCTATGGCTACACCTTC.

The rearrangement uses TRBV2 and TRBJ2-7; 10 bases are a match to TRBD1. CDR3 size: 15 residues. Losses at the gene ends were 4 bases for V and 2 bases for J; bases not matched to a gene: 5. Germline assignment: CDR1 SNHLY and CDR2 FYNNEI. The CDR3 here is CASSVPGQGTYEQYF. In DNA, the CDR3 is TGTGCCAGCAGTGTACCGGGACAGGGGACCTACGAGCAGTACTTC.

The rearrangement joins TRBV5-1 to TRBJ2-5, with D uncertain. CDR1 and CDR2 from the germline V gene are SGHRS and YFSETQ. V was trimmed by 5 bases and J by 1 base, leaving 12 bases between them. This CDR3 spans 14 amino acids. The DNA for the CDR3 is TGCGCCAGCAGGAAAGAGCCCGCCCAAGAGACCCAGTACTTC. Residues: CASRKEPAQETQYF.

CDR3 loop: CASSNLTGRTETQYF. CDR3 DNA sequence: TGTGCCAGCAGCAATTTGACAGGGAGGACAGAGACCCAGTACTTC. This chain uses TRBV21-1 with TRBJ2-5; TRBD1, the D gene given by the table, was not confirmed from the DNA. TRBV21-1 is tagged as a pseudogene. The CDR3 has 15 amino acids.

The chain carries TRBV28 and TRBJ1-2, with D maybe TRBD1 (5 bases). Trimming cost V 3 bases and J 4 bases, with 15 bases left between them. The CDR3 contains 15 residues. CDR1 MDHEN and CDR2 SYDVKM come from the germline V gene. The CDR3 reads CASSFGGARAYGYTF. The CDR3 DNA sequence: TGTGCCAGCAGTTTTGGCGGGGCCCGGGCCTATGGCTACACCTTC.

The chain joins TRBV27 to TRBJ2-7; tentative D call: TRBD1 (6 bases). Per germline, CDR1 MNHEY and CDR2 SMNVEV (reference sequence). The CDR3 loop spans 13 amino acids. V was shortened by 0 bases and J by 6 bases, with 9 bases between the two germline ends. The CDR3 coding sequence is TGTGCCAGCAGTTTATCAGGGGGACGCGAGCAGTACTTC. Translating it yields CASSLSGGREQYF.

This clone was seen more than once but under ten times. The same CDR3 arises from other DNA sequences in this sample as well. The chain couples TRBV18 to TRBJ1-5; 8 nucleotides match TRBD1. CDR1 and CDR2 from the germline V gene are KGHSH and LQKENI. The CDR3 runs 15 residues. V was clipped by 6 bases and J by 1 base; unmatched bases: 5. CDR3 sequence (DNA): TGTGCCAGCTCCCCCGGGACAGGCAGCAATCAGCCCCAGCATTTT. This gives the protein CASSPGTGSNQPQHF.

The chain has TRBV7-2 and TRBJ2-2; tentative D call: TRBD2 (6 bases). From germline, CDR1 is SGHTA and CDR2 FQGNSA. The CDR3 consists of 15 residues. The germline V and J ends were trimmed by 3 bases and 5 bases, with 13 bases remaining between them. Here the CDR3 reads CASSFRGMGTGELFF. CDR3 coding DNA: TGTGCCAGCAGCTTCCGGGGGATGGGAACCGGGGAGCTGTTTTTT.

The chain links TRBV2 to TRBJ1-5; D is ambiguous. V dropped 6 bases and J dropped 0 bases, with 12 bases sitting between them. The CDR3 is 15 residues long. Germline-derived CDR1 and CDR2 are SNHLY and FYNNEI. This chain's CDR3 is CASSEGAYSNQPQHF. The CDR3 DNA sequence: TGTGCCAGCAGCGAGGGAGCGTATAGCAATCAGCCCCAGCATTTT.

V usage is TRBV28 and J usage is TRBJ1-3; no reliable D call. Looked up from germline, CDR1 is MDHEN and CDR2 is SYDVKM. This CDR3 is built from 14 residues. V was shortened by 4 bases and J by 0 bases, with 7 bases between the two germline ends. CDR3 DNA: TGTGCCAGCAGTTCCAGTCACTCTGGAAACACCATATATTTT. The encoded protein is CASSSSHSGNTIYF.

This chain joins TRBV5-1 and TRBJ2-1; 7 nucleotides agree with TRBD1. The CDR3 totals 15 residues. V gave up 4 bases and J gave up 4 bases; unmatched junction bases: 8. Germline V gene sequence: CDR1 SGHRS, CDR2 YFSETQ. CDR3 sequence (DNA): TGCGCCAGCAGCGTCCGGGACAGTCATTACAATGAGCAGTTCTTC. Amino acids: CASSVRDSHYNEQFF.

J is TRBJ1-1 and V is TRBV7-9; D gene unclear. V gave up 0 bases and J gave up 4 bases, with 12 bases separating them. Germline V CDR1 and CDR2: SEHNR, FQNEAQ (reference sequence). This CDR3 region has 15 residues. The CDR3 nucleotides are TGTGCCAGCAGCTTAGCATCTGGAGGAGGCACTGAAGCTTTCTTT. This gives the protein CASSLASGGGTEAFF.

The chain recombines TRBV6-2 or TRBV6-3 with TRBJ2-3; TRBD2 matches 10 bases. This CDR3 spans 17 amino acids. The V segment lost 6 bases and the J segment 1 base; nucleotides outside the gene matches: 10. Germline CDR1 is MNHEY and CDR2 is SVGEGT. CDR3 in DNA: TGTGCCAGCAGCTCCAGCGGGAGGGTAGTCGGCACAGATACGCAGTATTTT. Amino acid sequence: CASSSSGRVVGTDTQYF.

The chain has TRBV4-3 and TRBJ2-1; no clear D. Germline CDR1 is LGHNA and CDR2 is YSLEER. V lost 0 bases and J lost 12, with 15 bases in between. The CDR3 is made up of 14 amino acids. The CDR3 DNA follows: TGCGCCAGCAGCCAAGATAGTTGGTTGGGCATGCAGTTCTTC. Protein: CASSQDSWLGMQFF.

This clone has just a few counts. The chain links TRBV5-1 to TRBJ2-1; D may be TRBD2 (6 bases). Germline CDR1 and CDR2: SGHRS and YFSETQ. The germline V and J ends were trimmed by 3 bases and 1 base, with 14 bases remaining between them. The CDR3 loop spans 16 amino acids. Written as DNA, the CDR3 is TGCGCCAGCAGCTGGGGAGGTAGCGATTCCTACAATGAGCAGTTCTTC. Translated, it gives CASSWGGSDSYNEQFF.

The sample holds one count of this clone. This chain uses TRBV6-5 with TRBJ2-1; TRBD2 aligns across 8 bases. The CDR3 consists of 15 residues. V was pared by 5 bases and J by 5 bases, with 8 bases of the junction left unmatched. The germline CDR1 and CDR2 sequences are MNHEY and SVGAGI. DNA of the CDR3: TGTGCCAGCAGTAACGGAGCGGGAGTAGACAATGAGCAGTTCTTC. Translation gives CASSNGAGVDNEQFF.